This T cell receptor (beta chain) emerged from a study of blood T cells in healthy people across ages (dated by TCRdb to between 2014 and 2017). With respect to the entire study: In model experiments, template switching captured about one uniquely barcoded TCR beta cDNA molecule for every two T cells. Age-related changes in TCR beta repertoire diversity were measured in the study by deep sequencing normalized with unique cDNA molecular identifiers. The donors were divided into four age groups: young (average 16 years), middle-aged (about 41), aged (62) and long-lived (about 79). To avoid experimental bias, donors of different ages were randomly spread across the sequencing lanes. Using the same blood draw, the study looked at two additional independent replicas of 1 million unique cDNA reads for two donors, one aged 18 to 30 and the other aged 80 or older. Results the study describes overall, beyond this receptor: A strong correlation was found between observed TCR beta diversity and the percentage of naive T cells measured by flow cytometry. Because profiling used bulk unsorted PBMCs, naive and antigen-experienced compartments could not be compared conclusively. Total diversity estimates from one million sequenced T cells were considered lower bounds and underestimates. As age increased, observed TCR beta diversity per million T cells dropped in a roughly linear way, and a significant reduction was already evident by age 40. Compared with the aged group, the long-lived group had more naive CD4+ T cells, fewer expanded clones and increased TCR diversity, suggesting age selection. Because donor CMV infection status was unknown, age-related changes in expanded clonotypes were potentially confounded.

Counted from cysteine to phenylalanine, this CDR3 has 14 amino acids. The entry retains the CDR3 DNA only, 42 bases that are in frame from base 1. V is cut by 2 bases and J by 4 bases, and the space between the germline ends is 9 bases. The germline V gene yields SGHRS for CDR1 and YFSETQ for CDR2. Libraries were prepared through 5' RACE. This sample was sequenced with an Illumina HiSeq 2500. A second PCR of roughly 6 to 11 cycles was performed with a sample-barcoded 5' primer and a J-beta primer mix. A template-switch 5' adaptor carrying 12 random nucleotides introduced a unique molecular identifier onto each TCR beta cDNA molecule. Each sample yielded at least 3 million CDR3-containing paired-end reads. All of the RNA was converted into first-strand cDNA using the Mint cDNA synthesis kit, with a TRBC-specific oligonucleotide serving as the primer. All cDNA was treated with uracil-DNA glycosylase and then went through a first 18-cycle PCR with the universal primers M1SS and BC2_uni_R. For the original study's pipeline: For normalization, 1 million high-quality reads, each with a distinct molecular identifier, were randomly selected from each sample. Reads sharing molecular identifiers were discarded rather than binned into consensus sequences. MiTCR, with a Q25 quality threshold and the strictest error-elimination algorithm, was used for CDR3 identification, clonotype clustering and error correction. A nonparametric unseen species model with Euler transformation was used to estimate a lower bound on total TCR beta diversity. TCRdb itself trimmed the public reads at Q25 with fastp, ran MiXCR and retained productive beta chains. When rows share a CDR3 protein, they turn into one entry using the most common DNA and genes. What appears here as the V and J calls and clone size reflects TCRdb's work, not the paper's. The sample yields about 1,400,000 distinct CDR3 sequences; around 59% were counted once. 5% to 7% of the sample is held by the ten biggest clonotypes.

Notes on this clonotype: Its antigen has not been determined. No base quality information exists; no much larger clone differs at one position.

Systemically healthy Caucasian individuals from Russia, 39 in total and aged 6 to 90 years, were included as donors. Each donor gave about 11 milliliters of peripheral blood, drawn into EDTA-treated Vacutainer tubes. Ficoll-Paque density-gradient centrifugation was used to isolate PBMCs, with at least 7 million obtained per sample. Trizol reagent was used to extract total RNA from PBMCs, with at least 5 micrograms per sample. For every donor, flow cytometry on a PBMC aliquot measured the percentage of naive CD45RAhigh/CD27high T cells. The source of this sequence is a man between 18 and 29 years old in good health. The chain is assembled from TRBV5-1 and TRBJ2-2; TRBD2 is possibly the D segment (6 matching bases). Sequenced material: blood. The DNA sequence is TGCGCCAGCAGCTTTAGCGGTTCCACCGGGGAGCTGTTTTTT. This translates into CASSFSGSTGELFF.